This T cell receptor beta chain was captured by sequencing in a study of blood T cell repertoires in COVID-19. About the research overall: The United States, Italy and Spain supplied acute and convalescent COVID-19 samples. Sample material is recorded as cDNA or gDNA derived from T cells, B-cell-depleted T cells, or PBMCs.

CDR1 is SGHTA and CDR2 is FQGNSA in the germline V gene. V shed 5 bases and J shed 8 bases, with 12 bases lying between them. The CDR3 sequence is 12 residues long. The Seattle patients joined while their infection was active and were tracked longitudinally afterward. Sequenced by immunoSEQ multiplex PCR; TCRdb stores in-frame clones only, minus some. The sample contains under 400,000 clones, roughly 86% of which appear only once. The sample comprised peripheral blood. The TCR originated in a woman younger than 45 with COVID-19, enrolled during active disease. The rearrangement joins TRBV7-2 to TRBJ1-2; D unclear. This chain's CDR3 is CASSPSWRGYTF. The CDR3 nucleotides are TGTGCCAGCAGCCCATCATGGAGAGGCTACACCTTC.